The sample holds one count of the clone carrying this T cell receptor (beta chain). Its antigen remains unidentified. The sample originates from a study of shared clonotypes between healthy human individuals. The wider study: Contributing individuals were a couple of females and three males aged 18 to 49. Study findings and constraints: Naive CD4 clonotypes overlapped across several donors at approximately 5.3%. An effect of sequencing depth on clonotype sharing among donors was expected. Researchers sampled only blood; tissue repertoires likely differ.

V gave up 3 bases and J gave up 1 base, with 7 bases separating them. The CDR3 consists of 13 residues. CDR1 SGHDT and CDR2 YYEEEE come from the germline V gene. The assay was immunoSEQ multiplex PCR, and TCRdb's table has in-frame clones only and misses some. The data show fewer than 3 million clones, approximately 90% seen once. The receptor was derived from a man aged 18 to 30 in good health. Some clones in this sample may be carry-over from other donors' samples. The chain carries TRBV5-6 and TRBJ1-1, with D uncertain. Material for sequencing was naive CD4+ T cells from PBMCs. As to subset: CD45RA+ positively selected. CDR3 coding DNA: TGTGCCAGCAGCTCGACACCGAACACTGAAGCTTTCTTT. Translation gives CASSSTPNTEAFF.